A selection of T cell receptor beta chains follows, all from one sample in a study of blood T cell repertoires in COVID-19. Generated by immunoSEQ multiplex PCR, the TCRdb table keeps only in-frame clones and is missing some. The sample lists approximately 460,000 clones, roughly 89% occurring once. Source material: peripheral blood. Source of these receptors: a young man with COVID-19, enrolled during active disease. Each CDR3 is given with its conserved first and last residue. D genes are given only for firm matches. Clone size appears in some rows only: once, few, many, or a class for an expanded clone.

d_call: TRBD1
v_call: TRBV5-5
clone_size: once
j_call: TRBJ1-1
cdr3_nt: TGTGCCAGCAGCTGGGGACAGGCTAACACTGAAGCTTTCTTT
cdr3_aa: CASSWGQANTEAFF

d_call: TRBD2
v_call: TRBV7-2
clone_size: -
j_call: TRBJ2-7
cdr3_nt: TGTGCCAGCAGCCAGACTAGCGGCCTTTTCTACGAGCAGTACTTC
cdr3_aa: CASSQTSGLFYEQYF

d_call: TRBD1
v_call: TRBV4-1
clone_size: few
j_call: TRBJ2-1
cdr3_nt: TGCGCCAGCAGCCAGTTTCCGGGACAGGGACACAATGAGCAGTTCTTC
cdr3_aa: CASSQFPGQGHNEQFF

d_call: TRBD2
v_call: TRBV5-6
clone_size: -
j_call: TRBJ2-2
cdr3_nt: TGTGCCAGCAGCGGGGGACTAGCGGGACTTTTAAACACCGGGGAGCTGTTTTTT
cdr3_aa: CASSGGLAGLLNTGELFF

d_call: -
v_call: TRBV3-1/TRBV3-2
clone_size: -
j_call: TRBJ2-2
cdr3_nt: TGTGCCAGCAGCCAGGGAGGTGCGGGGCTGTTTTTT
cdr3_aa: CASSQGGAGLFF

d_call: -
v_call: TRBV13
clone_size: -
j_call: TRBJ2-7
cdr3_nt: TGTGCCAGCAGCCGGAGCTCCTACGAGCAGTACTTC
cdr3_aa: CASSRSSYEQYF

d_call: TRBD1
v_call: TRBV5-1
clone_size: -
j_call: TRBJ1-5
cdr3_nt: TGCGCCAGCAGCCGAACAGGGGATGGCAATCAGCCCCAGCATTTT
cdr3_aa: CASSRTGDGNQPQHF

d_call: -
v_call: TRBV11-3
clone_size: -
j_call: TRBJ2-3
cdr3_nt: TGTGCCAGCAGCTTCCCGGGAGTGATAGATACGCAGTATTTT
cdr3_aa: CASSFPGVIDTQYF

d_call: -
v_call: TRBV6-5
clone_size: -
j_call: TRBJ2-2
cdr3_nt: TGTGCCAGCAGTTACGTGAGGGCCCGGGAGCTGTTTTTT
cdr3_aa: CASSYVRARELFF

d_call: -
v_call: TRBV10-1
clone_size: -
j_call: TRBJ2-7
cdr3_nt: TGCGCCAGCAGCGGGACTCACGGGGACTACGAGCAGTACTTC
cdr3_aa: CASSGTHGDYEQYF

d_call: TRBD1
v_call: TRBV6-5
clone_size: -
j_call: TRBJ1-2
cdr3_nt: TGTGCCAGCAGTTACCTTGGACAGGGGGGGAGGTATGGCTACACCTTC
cdr3_aa: CASSYLGQGGRYGYTF

d_call: TRBD1
v_call: TRBV2
clone_size: -
j_call: TRBJ2-5
cdr3_nt: TGTGCCAGCATCCACCGGGACAGGGGGAGGGAGACCCAGTACTTC
cdr3_aa: CASIHRDRGRETQYF

d_call: TRBD1
v_call: TRBV5-1
clone_size: -
j_call: TRBJ2-7
cdr3_nt: TGCGCCAGCAGCATCGACAGGGGGTCGGTCGAGCAGTACTTC
cdr3_aa: CASSIDRGSVEQYF

d_call: -
v_call: TRBV28
clone_size: few
j_call: TRBJ2-7
cdr3_nt: TGTGCCAGCAGCACAACCGCGGCCCCCCGGCAGTACTTC
cdr3_aa: CASSTTAAPRQYF

d_call: -
v_call: TRBV7-9
clone_size: -
j_call: TRBJ2-1
cdr3_nt: TGTGCCAGCAGCCAGCCCGGGTATGACGGTGAGCAGTTCTTC
cdr3_aa: CASSQPGYDGEQFF

d_call: -
v_call: TRBV10-1
clone_size: -
j_call: TRBJ2-2
cdr3_nt: TGCGCCAGCAGTGGCGGGTCGAACACCGGGGAGCTGTTTTTT
cdr3_aa: CASSGGSNTGELFF